Listed here is a single T cell receptor (beta chain). This CDR3 has 12 amino acids. Germline V gives CDR1 SNHLY, CDR2 FYNNEI. The V end was cut by 4 bases, the J end by 7 bases, with 10 bases between. No more than 2 weeks before study entry, exposed participants had met a case of COVID-19. This record belongs to a study of blood T cell repertoires in COVID-19. The wider study: In each case, the material was cDNA or gDNA derived from T cells, B-cell-depleted T cells, or PBMCs.

Per the original data handling: Scientists estimated how many nucleated cells there were by amplifying reference gene primers. Repertoires were generated with immunoSEQ multiplex PCR, while TCRdb's copy carries only in-frame clones and drops some. V, J and clone size are taken as reported in that table, and D and trimming were inferred from the DNA itself. The sample lists 250,000 or so clones; 70% to 90% were seen once. The source is a woman between 50 and 59 years old who had been exposed to COVID-19. V is TRBV2 and J is TRBJ2-5; D not certain. Sequenced: PBMCs or T cells enriched from blood (not recorded which). CDR3 protein: CASSGGSSTQYF. The CDR3 coding sequence is TGTGCCAGCAGTGGAGGCTCCTCGACCCAGTACTTC.